This TCR beta chain was captured in a study of blood T cell repertoires in COVID-19. As for the study in general: The United States, Italy and Spain were the sources of the acute and convalescent COVID-19 samples. Nucleic acid was either cDNA or gDNA, and it came from T cells, B-cell-depleted T cells, or PBMCs.

The germline CDR1 and CDR2 sequences are SEHNR and FQNEAQ (reference sequence). The CDR3 loop spans 14 amino acids. Trimming took off 6 bases at V and 4 bases at J, with 15 bases between the two ends. Original processing methods: Estimation of nucleated cell counts was performed using reference gene primer amplification. Some clones are missing from TCRdb's copy, which holds only in-frame ones; the method was immunoSEQ multiplex PCR. V and J calls and clone size are those listed in that table; D and trimming were worked out from the DNA. The profile shows about 140,000 clones, 80% to 90% of them singletons.

The source is a woman in her forties or fifties with acute or convalescent COVID-19. Sequenced sample: peripheral blood. This chain joins TRBV7-9 and TRBJ2-5; tentative D call: TRBD2 (5 bases). In DNA, the CDR3 is TGTGCCAGCAGTTCCCCCGACTATGGAGAGACCCAGTACTTC. This gives the protein CASSSPDYGETQYF.